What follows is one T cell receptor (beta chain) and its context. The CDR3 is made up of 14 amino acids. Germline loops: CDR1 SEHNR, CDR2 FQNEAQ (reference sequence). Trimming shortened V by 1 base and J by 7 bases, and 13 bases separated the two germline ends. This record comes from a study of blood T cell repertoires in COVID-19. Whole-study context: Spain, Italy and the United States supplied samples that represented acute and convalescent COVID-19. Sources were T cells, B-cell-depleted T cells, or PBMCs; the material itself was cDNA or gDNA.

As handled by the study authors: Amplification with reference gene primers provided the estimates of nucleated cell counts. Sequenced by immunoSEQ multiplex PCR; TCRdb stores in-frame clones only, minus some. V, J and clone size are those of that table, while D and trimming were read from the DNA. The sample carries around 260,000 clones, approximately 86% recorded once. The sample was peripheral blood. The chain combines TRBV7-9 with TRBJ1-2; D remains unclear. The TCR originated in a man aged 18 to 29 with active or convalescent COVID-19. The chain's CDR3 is CASSLVGSFGGYTF. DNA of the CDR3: TGTGCCAGCAGCTTAGTTGGGAGCTTTGGTGGCTACACCTTC.